The sequence of this T cell receptor beta chain was determined in a study of blood T cell repertoires in COVID-19. Study context: Sites in the United States, Italy and Spain provided acute and convalescent COVID-19 samples. PBMCs, B-cell-depleted T cells, or T cells provided the cDNA or gDNA that made up the material.

Study processing details: Amplification of reference gene primers was used by the study to estimate nucleated cell counts. TCRdb keeps only in-frame clones here, not all; method: immunoSEQ multiplex PCR. The DNA was the basis for D and trimming; V, J and clone size are from that table. The sample contains 100,000 or so clones, approximately 86% of which appear only once. This CDR3 comprises 12 residues. Germline values: CDR1 MNHEY, CDR2 SMNVEV (reference sequence). V lost 5 bases, J lost 2 bases, and 6 bases lay in between. Sequencing used peripheral blood. The rearrangement links TRBV27 to TRBJ1-2; no clear D gene. The sequence came from a man aged 55 to 70 with acute or convalescent COVID-19. The CDR3 protein is CASSATNYGYTF. The CDR3 coding sequence is TGTGCCAGCAGTGCAACAAACTATGGCTACACCTTC.